The clone carrying this T cell receptor beta chain was detected a few times. Its antigen is unknown. These data originate in a study of spatial heterogeneity in lung cancer. Trimming cost V 0 bases and J 5 bases, with 14 bases left between them. CDR1 and CDR2 from the germline V gene are LGHDT and YNNKEL (reference sequence). The CDR3 has 16 residues. Each CDR3 protein is one row after TCRdb ran MiXCR on the 5' RACE reads. The table has roughly 16,000 distinct CDR3 sequences, about 6.5% seen once. Time point of the sample: sample taken at primary tumor resection. Study-wide findings and caveats: Tumor mutation count correlated with how many alpha and beta TCRs expanded intratumorally.

The chain recombines TRBV3-1 with TRBJ2-1; D tentatively reads TRBD1 or TRBD2 (7 bases each). This specimen was lung tumor tissue, taken at surgery. This sequence was found in a female donor with early-stage non-small cell lung cancer. CDR3 sequence: CASSQDGTAGNNEQFF. The CDR3 nucleotides are TGTGCCAGCAGCCAAGATGGGACAGCGGGGAACAATGAGCAGTTCTTC.